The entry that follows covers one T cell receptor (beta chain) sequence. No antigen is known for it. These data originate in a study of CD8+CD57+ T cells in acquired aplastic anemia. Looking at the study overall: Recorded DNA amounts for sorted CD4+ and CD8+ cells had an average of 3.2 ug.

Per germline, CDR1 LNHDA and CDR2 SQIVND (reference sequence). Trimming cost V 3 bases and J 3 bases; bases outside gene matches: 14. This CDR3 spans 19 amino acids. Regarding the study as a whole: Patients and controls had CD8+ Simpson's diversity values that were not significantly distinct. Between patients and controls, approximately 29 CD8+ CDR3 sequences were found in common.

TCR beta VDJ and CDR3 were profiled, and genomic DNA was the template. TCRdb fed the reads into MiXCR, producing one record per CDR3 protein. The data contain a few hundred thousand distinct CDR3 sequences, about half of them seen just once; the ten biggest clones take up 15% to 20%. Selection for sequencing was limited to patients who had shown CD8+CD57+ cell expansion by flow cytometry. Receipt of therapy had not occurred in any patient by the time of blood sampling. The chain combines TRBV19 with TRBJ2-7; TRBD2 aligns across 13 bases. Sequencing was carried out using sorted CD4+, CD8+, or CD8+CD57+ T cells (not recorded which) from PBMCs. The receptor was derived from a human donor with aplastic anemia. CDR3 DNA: TGTGCCAGTAGTATTCGGACTAGCGGGGGCCCCCCGGTAGGCTACGAGCAGTACTTC. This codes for CASSIRTSGGPPVGYEQYF.